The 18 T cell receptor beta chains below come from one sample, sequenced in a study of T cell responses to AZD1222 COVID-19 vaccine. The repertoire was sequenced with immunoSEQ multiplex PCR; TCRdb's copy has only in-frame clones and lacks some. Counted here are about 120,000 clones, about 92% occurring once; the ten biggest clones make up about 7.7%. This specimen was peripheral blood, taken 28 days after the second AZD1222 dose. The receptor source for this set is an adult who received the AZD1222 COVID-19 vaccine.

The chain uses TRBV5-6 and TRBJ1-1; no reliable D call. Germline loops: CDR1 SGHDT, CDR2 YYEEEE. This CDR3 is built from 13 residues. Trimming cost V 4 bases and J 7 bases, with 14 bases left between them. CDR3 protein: CASSQMFGNEAFF. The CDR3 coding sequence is TGTGCCAGCAGCCAGATGTTCGGGAATGAAGCTTTCTTT.

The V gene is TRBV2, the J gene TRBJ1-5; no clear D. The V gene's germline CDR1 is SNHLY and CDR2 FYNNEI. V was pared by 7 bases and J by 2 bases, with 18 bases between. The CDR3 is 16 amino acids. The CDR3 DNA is TGTGCCAGCATTCACGGTACCCCGGGCGGCAATCAGCCCCAGCATTTT. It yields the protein CASIHGTPGGNQPQHF.

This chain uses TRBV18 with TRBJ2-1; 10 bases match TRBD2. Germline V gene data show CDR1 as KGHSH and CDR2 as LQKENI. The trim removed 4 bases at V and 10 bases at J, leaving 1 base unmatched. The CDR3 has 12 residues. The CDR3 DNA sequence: TGTGCCAGCTCACGGGGACTAGCGGAGCAGTTCTTC. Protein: CASSRGLAEQFF.

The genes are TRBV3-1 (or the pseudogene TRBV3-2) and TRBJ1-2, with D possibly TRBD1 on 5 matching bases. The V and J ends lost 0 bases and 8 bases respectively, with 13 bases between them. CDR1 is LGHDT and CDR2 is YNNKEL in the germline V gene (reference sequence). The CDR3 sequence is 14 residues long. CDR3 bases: TGTGCCAGCAGCCAAGATGGGGGAAGTCGGGGCTACACCTTC. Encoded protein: CASSQDGGSRGYTF.

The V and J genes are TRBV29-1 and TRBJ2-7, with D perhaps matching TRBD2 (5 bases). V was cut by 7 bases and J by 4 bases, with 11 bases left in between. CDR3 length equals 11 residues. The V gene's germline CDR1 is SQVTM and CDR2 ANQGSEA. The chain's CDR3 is CSATSFYEQYF. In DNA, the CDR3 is TGCAGCGCAACTAGTTTTTACGAGCAGTACTTC.

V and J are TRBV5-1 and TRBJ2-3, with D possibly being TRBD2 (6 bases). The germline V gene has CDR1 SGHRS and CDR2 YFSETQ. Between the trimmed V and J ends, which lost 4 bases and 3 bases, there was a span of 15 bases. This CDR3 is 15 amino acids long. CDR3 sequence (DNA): TGCGCCAGCAGCCAAGGAGGGTGGTCGACAGATACGCAGTATTTT. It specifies CASSQGGWSTDTQYF.

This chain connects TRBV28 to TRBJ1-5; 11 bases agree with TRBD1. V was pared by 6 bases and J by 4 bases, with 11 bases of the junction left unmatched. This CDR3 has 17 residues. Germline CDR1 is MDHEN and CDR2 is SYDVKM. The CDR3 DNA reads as TGTGCCAGCAGGATCCCGGGACAGGGGGTAGGTAATCAGCCCCAGCATTTT. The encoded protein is CASRIPGQGVGNQPQHF.

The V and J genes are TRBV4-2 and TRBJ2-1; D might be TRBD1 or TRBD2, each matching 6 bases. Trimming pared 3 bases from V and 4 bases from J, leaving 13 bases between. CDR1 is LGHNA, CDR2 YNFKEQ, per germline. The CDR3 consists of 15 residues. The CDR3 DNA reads TGTGCCAGCAGCCACCCCGGGGGCCAATACAATGAGCAGTTCTTC. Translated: CASSHPGGQYNEQFF.

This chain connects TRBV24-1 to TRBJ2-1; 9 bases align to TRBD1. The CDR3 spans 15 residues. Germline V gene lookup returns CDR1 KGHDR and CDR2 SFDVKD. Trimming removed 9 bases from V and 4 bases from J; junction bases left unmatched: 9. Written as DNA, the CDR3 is TGTGCCACCGGGCGGGGACAGGGTTTTTACAATGAGCAGTTCTTC. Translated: CATGRGQGFYNEQFF.

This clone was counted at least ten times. CDR3 sequence: CASSERGVPNQPQHF. The CDR3 DNA follows: TGCGCCAGCAGTGAAAGGGGAGTTCCCAATCAGCCCCAGCATTTT. The V gene is TRBV10-2, the J gene TRBJ1-5; D may be TRBD1 (5 bases). The V end lost 3 bases, the J end lost 3 bases, and 12 bases lay between the germline ends. Germline CDR1 reads WSHSY; CDR2 reads SAAADI. This CDR3 has 15 residues.

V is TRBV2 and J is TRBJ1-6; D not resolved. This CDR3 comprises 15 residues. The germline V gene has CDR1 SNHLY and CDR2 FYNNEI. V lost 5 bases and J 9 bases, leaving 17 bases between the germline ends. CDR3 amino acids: CASSSLTSGGSPLHF. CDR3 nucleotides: TGTGCCAGCAGTTCCTTGACGAGCGGCGGTTCACCCCTCCACTTT.

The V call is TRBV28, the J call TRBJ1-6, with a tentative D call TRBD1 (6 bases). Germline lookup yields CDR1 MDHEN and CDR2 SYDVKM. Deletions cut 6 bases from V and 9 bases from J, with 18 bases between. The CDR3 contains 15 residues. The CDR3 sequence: CASSQIQGGVSPLHF. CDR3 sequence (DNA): TGTGCCAGCAGCCAAATACAGGGCGGTGTTTCACCCCTCCACTTT.

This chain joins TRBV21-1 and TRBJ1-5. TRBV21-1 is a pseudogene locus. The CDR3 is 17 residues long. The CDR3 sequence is CASSTSGIMGGNQPQHF. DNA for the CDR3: TGTGCCAGCAGCACATCAGGAATAATGGGGGGCAATCAGCCCCAGCATTTT.

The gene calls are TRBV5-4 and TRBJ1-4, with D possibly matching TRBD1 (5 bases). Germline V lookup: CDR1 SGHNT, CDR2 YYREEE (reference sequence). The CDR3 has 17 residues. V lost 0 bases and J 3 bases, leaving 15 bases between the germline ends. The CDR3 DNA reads TGTGCCAGCAGCTTGGCCGGGGCTCTTGGCGCTAATGAAAAACTGTTTTTT. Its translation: CASSLAGALGANEKLFF.

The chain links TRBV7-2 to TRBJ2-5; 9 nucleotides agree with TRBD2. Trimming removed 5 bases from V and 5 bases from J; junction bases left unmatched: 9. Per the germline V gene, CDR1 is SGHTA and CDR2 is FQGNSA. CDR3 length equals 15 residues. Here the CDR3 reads CASSPRIAGVETQYF. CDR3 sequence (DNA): TGTGCCAGCAGCCCCCGCATAGCGGGAGTGGAGACCCAGTACTTC.

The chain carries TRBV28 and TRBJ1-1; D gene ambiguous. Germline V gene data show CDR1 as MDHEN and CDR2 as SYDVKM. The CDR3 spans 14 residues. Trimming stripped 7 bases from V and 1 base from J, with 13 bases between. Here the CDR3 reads CASNLDPGNTEAFF. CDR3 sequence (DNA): TGTGCCAGCAATTTGGACCCGGGGAACACTGAAGCTTTCTTT.

The CDR3 nucleotides are TGTGCCAGCAGCGTTAGTGTGCAACCGTACAATGAGCAGTTCTTC. Translation gives CASSVSVQPYNEQFF. The chain joins TRBV2 to TRBJ2-1; D unresolved. Trimming cost V 6 bases and J 4 bases, with 16 bases left between them. This CDR3 region has 15 residues. Germline V lookup: CDR1 SNHLY, CDR2 FYNNEI.

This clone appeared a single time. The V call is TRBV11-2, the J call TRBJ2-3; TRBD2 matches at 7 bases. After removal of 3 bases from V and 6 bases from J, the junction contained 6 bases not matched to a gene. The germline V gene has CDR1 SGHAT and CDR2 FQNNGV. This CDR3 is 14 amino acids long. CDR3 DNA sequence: TGTGCCAGCAGCTTTGGGGGGGGTGGCGATACGCAGTATTTT. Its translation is CASSFGGGGDTQYF. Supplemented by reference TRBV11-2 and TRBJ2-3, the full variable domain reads EAGVAQSPRYKIIEKRQSVAFWCNPISGHATLYWYQQILGQGPKLLIQFQNNGVVDDSQLPKDRFSAERLKGVDSTLKIQPAKLEDSAVYLCASSFGGGGDTQYFGPGTRLTVL.